The 17 T cell receptor beta chains reported below all come from one sample, sequenced in a study of T cells in Graves' hyperthyroidism and ophthalmopathy. Amplified regions were TCR beta CDR3 sequences from RNA transcripts. The HTBI primer set drove a first-round RT-PCR of the TCR CDR3. MiXCR, run by TCRdb on the multiplex PCR reads, gives a single entry per CDR3 protein. The sample has 300,000 to 450,000 distinct CDR3 sequences, about 15% seen once; the top ten hold roughly 9.6%. Sequenced: blood. The receptors originated from a woman in her sixties with Graves' hyperthyroidism.

In its sample, this clonotype was seen a few times. V and J are TRBV20-1 and TRBJ2-5, with D perhaps TRBD1 (6 bases). The CDR3 is 15 residues long. Germline assignment: CDR1 DFQATT and CDR2 SNEGSKA (reference sequence). Deletions cut 3 bases from V and 2 bases from J, with 16 bases between. The DNA of the CDR3 is TGCAGTGCTAGCCGGAAAGGGGGTTCGCAAGAGACCCAGTACTTC. Protein product: CSASRKGGSQETQYF.

The rearrangement joins TRBV27 to TRBJ2-7; no reliable D call. CDR1 MNHEY and CDR2 SMNVEV come from the germline V gene (reference sequence). The CDR3 spans 13 residues. Trimming took off 6 bases at V and 3 bases at J, with 12 bases between the two ends. The CDR3 protein is CASSPLVSYEQYF. DNA of the CDR3: TGTGCCAGCAGCCCTCTCGTCAGCTACGAGCAGTACTTC.

This clonotype has a handful of counts. The genes are TRBV7-2 and TRBJ2-1; D possibly uses TRBD1 or TRBD2 (5 bases each). This CDR3 is 17 amino acids long. CDR1 SGHTA and CDR2 FQGNSA come from the germline V gene. V dropped 4 bases and J dropped 8 bases, with 24 bases sitting between them. The CDR3 nucleotides read TGTGCCAGCAGCTCTCATTACTTCCGGGACGGGAAGGATGAGCAGTTCTTC. Its translation is CASSSHYFRDGKDEQFF.

This clonotype was counted many times. The chain recombines TRBV20-1 with TRBJ2-3; D is perhaps TRBD2 (6 bases). The CDR3 is 15 amino acids. Germline V CDR1 and CDR2: DFQATT, SNEGSKA (reference sequence). The CDR3 coding sequence is TGCAGCTGCGGGACTTACGAGGCCAGCACAGATACGCAGTATTTT. The encoded protein is CSCGTYEASTDTQYF.

The table lists this clonotype with many counts. The V gene is TRBV28, the J gene TRBJ1-1, with TRBD1 as a possible D gene (5 bases). The CDR3 is 16 amino acids. Looked up from germline, CDR1 is MDHEN and CDR2 is SYDVKM. V shed 6 bases and J shed 3 bases, with 20 bases lying between them. This CDR3 is CASRLFHGTAYTEAFF. The DNA for the CDR3 is TGTGCCAGCAGACTATTCCACGGGACTGCCTACACTGAAGCTTTCTTT.

This sequence joins TRBV12-3 or TRBV12-4 and TRBJ2-1, with D possibly TRBD2 on 6 matching bases. The CDR3 extends over 14 amino acids. V was pared by 7 bases and J by 8 bases, with 18 bases between. In nucleotides, the CDR3 is TGTGCCAGCACCAAATCGACTAGGCGGGATGAGCAGTTCTTC. Its translation: CASTKSTRRDEQFF.

This clonotype was observed a few times. This may stem from a read error, because a much larger clone lies one nucleotide away. This rearrangement joins TRBV11-3 to TRBJ2-3, with 10 bases matching TRBD2. The CDR3 runs 16 residues. Per germline, CDR1 SGHNT and CDR2 YENEEA. Here the CDR3 reads CASSRGLADSTGTQYF. CDR3 sequence (DNA): TGTGCCAGCAGCAGAGGACTAGCGGATAGCACAGGTACGCAGTATTTT.

The sample holds many counts of this clonotype. The J gene is TRBJ1-2, the V gene TRBV10-3; 7 nucleotides align to TRBD1. With 5 bases clipped from V and 6 bases from J, the junction kept 9 bases outside the gene matches. The length of the CDR3 is 14 residues. Per the germline V gene, CDR1 is ENHRY and CDR2 is SYGVKD. The CDR3 loop reads CAISPGGGIDGYTF. The DNA of the CDR3 is TGTGCCATCAGTCCAGGGGGAGGAATTGATGGCTACACCTTC.

This clonotype appeared many times. This chain joins TRBV10-1 and TRBJ2-1; TRBD2 agrees at 9 bases. Germline V gives CDR1 WNHNN, CDR2 SYGVQD (reference sequence). CDR3 length equals 14 residues. V lost 4 bases, J lost 7 bases, and 5 bases stayed unmatched. CDR3 protein: CASSAGTSRNEQFF. The CDR3, as DNA: TGCGCCAGCAGTGCCGGGACTAGCAGGAATGAGCAGTTCTTC.

This clonotype was seen at least ten times. This CDR3 reads CASHGYNEQFF. For the CDR3, the DNA is TGTGCCAGCCACGGATACAATGAGCAGTTCTTC. The chain couples TRBV11-2 to TRBJ2-1; no definite D call. Germline CDR1 is SGHAT and CDR2 is FQNNGV. V lost 8 bases and J lost 4, with 6 bases in between. CDR3 length equals 11 residues.

This clonotype came up many times. The chain carries TRBV18 and TRBJ2-3; TRBD1 aligns across 8 bases. The J segment lost 1 base and the V segment lost 6 bases, leaving 3 bases of the junction unmatched. This CDR3 has 14 residues. CDR1 and CDR2 (germline): KGHSH, LQKENI. The CDR3 loop is CASSTGEGTDTQYF. DNA of the CDR3: TGTGCCAGCTCGACAGGGGAGGGCACAGATACGCAGTATTTT.

The chain is built from TRBV24-1 and TRBJ2-2, with TRBD2 as a possible D gene (5 bases). The CDR3 is 13 residues long. V was pared by 9 bases and J by 6 bases, with 13 bases between. Germline lookup yields CDR1 KGHDR and CDR2 SFDVKD. CDR3 loop: CATRSGSPGELFF. The DNA of the CDR3 is TGTGCCACCCGCTCGGGGAGCCCCGGGGAGCTGTTTTTT.

This clonotype was seen repeatedly, ten times or more. This chain links TRBV12-5 with TRBJ1-2; D not resolved. Trimming pared 2 bases from V and 3 bases from J, leaving 10 bases between. Germline lookup yields CDR1 LGHNT and CDR2 FRNRAP. This CDR3 region has 14 residues. CDR3 loop: CASGLTTHDYGYTF. CDR3 bases: TGTGCTAGTGGTTTGACGACGCATGACTATGGCTACACCTTC. Drawing the rest from reference TRBV12-5 and TRBJ1-2, the complete variable domain is DARVTQTPRHKVTEMGQEVTMRCQPILGHNTVFWYRQTMMQGLELLAYFRNRAPLDDSGMPKDRFSAEMPDATLATLKIQPSEPRDSAVYFCASGLTTHDYGYTFGSGTRLTVV.

This rearrangement joins TRBV19 to TRBJ2-3; 8 bases line up with TRBD2. Germline V gene sequence: CDR1 LNHDA, CDR2 SQIVND (reference sequence). The CDR3 contains 14 residues. V lost 1 base and J lost 4; bases outside the gene matches: 1. This CDR3 reads CASSIAGGPDTQYF. DNA of the CDR3: TGTGCCAGTAGTATAGCGGGAGGGCCAGATACGCAGTATTTT.

This clonotype appeared many times. The chain links TRBV11-2 to TRBJ2-7; 11 nucleotides agree with TRBD1. The CDR3 is made up of 15 amino acids. With 5 bases clipped from V and 1 base from J, the junction kept 4 bases outside the gene matches. Germline V gene data show CDR1 as SGHAT and CDR2 as FQNNGV. CDR3 in amino acids: CASSPGTGGSYEQYF. DNA for the CDR3: TGTGCCAGCAGCCCAGGGACAGGGGGTTCCTACGAGCAGTACTTC.

This sequence joins TRBV13 and TRBJ2-2; D possibly uses TRBD1 or TRBD2 (6 bases each). The CDR3 runs to 14 residues. The V gene's germline CDR1 is PRHDT and CDR2 FYEKMQ (reference sequence). Trimming took off 3 bases at V and 4 bases at J, with 9 bases between the two ends. The CDR3 loop is CASSFGGPTGELFF. DNA of the CDR3: TGTGCCAGCAGCTTCGGGGGCCCCACCGGGGAGCTGTTTTTT.

In this sample, this clonotype turned up many times. The chain has TRBV5-1 and TRBJ2-7; TRBD2 agrees at 10 bases. J gave up 5 bases and V 4 bases, and 6 bases lay outside the gene matches. This CDR3 contains 14 residues. Germline-derived CDR1 and CDR2 are SGHRS and YFSETQ. In nucleotides, the CDR3 is TGCGCCAGCAGCCCTAGCGGGAGCTTCAACGAGCAGTACTTC. Translating gives CASSPSGSFNEQYF. Full variable domain (remainder filled in from reference TRBV5-1 and TRBJ2-7): KAGVTQTPRYLIKTRGQQVTLSCSPISGHRSVSWYQQTPGQGLQFLFEYFSETQRNKGNFPGRFSGRQFSNSRSEMNVSTLELGDSALYLCASSPSGSFNEQYFGPGTRLTVT.